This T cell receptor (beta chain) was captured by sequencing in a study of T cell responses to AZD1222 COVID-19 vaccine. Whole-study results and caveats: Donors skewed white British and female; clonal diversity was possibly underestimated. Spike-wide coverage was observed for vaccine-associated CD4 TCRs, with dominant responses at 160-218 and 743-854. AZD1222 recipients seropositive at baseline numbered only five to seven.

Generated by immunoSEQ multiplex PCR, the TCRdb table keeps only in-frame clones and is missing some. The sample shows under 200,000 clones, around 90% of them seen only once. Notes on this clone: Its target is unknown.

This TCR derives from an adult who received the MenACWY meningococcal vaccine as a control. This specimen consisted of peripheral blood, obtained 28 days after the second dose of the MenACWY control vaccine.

CDR3 region: CASGGNTNTEAFF. DNA of the CDR3: TGTGCCAGCGGGGGGAATACGAACACTGAAGCTTTCTTT. The chain employs TRBV19 and TRBJ1-1, with D tentatively TRBD1 (5 bases). The CDR3 covers 13 residues. Germline values: CDR1 LNHDA, CDR2 SQIVND (reference sequence). Trimming left V 9 bases short and J 1 base short, with 12 bases between.